This is a list of T cell receptor beta chains from one sample in a study of T cells after yellow fever vaccination. TCRdb recomputed calls from the 5' RACE reads with MiXCR, one row per CDR3 protein. The sample yields about 580,000 distinct CDR3 sequences, roughly 17% seen once. The starting material was PBMCs, obtained 4 to 6 days after the first yellow fever vaccination. Every receptor here comes from a man between 18 and 29 years old who received the YFV17D yellow fever vaccine. CDR3s include the opening cysteine and the closing phenylalanine or tryptophan. Fields, in order: V gene, D gene, clone size, J gene, CDR3 protein, CDR3 DNA. A D gene is named only where the DNA matches it firmly. Size values are once, few and many counts, or a class for expanded clones, and some rows have none.

v_gene: TRBV10-3; d_gene: TRBD2; abundance: many; j_gene: TRBJ2-3; CDR3aa: CAISPGGGSDTQYF; CDR3nt: TGTGCCATCAGCCCAGGCGGGGGATCAGATACGCAGTATTTT
v_gene: TRBV7-2; d_gene: NA; abundance: NA; j_gene: TRBJ1-2; CDR3aa: CASSQGWGYGYTF; CDR3nt: TGTGCCAGCAGTCAGGGGTGGGGCTATGGCTACACCTTC
v_gene: TRBV11-2; d_gene: NA; abundance: NA; j_gene: TRBJ1-6; CDR3aa: CASSLVGTRNGSPLHF; CDR3nt: TGTGCCAGCAGCTTAGTGGGTACCAGGAACGGGTCACCCCTCCACTTT
v_gene: TRBV28; d_gene: NA; abundance: NA; j_gene: TRBJ2-2; CDR3aa: CTSVQFPGELFF; CDR3nt: TGTACCAGCGTGCAGTTTCCCGGGGAGCTGTTTTTT
v_gene: TRBV7-9; d_gene: NA; abundance: few; j_gene: TRBJ2-7; CDR3aa: CASSFPLPGTRFYEQYF; CDR3nt: TGTGCCAGCAGCTTCCCCCTCCCAGGGACGCGATTCTACGAGCAGTACTTC
v_gene: TRBV18; d_gene: TRBD2; abundance: NA; j_gene: TRBJ2-5; CDR3aa: CASSPPSGSQETQYF; CDR3nt: TGTGCCAGCTCACCACCTAGCGGGTCCCAAGAGACCCAGTACTTC
v_gene: TRBV5-1; d_gene: NA; abundance: NA; j_gene: TRBJ2-5; CDR3aa: CASSLVLAPQETQYF; CDR3nt: TGCGCCAGCAGCCTCGTCCTTGCCCCCCAAGAGACCCAGTACTTC
v_gene: TRBV5-6; d_gene: TRBD2; abundance: NA; j_gene: TRBJ2-1; CDR3aa: CAGTSGGPFSYNEQFF; CDR3nt: TGTGCCGGAACTAGCGGGGGCCCTTTCTCCTACAATGAGCAGTTCTTC
v_gene: TRBV12-3/TRBV12-4; d_gene: NA; abundance: NA; j_gene: TRBJ1-5; CDR3aa: CASSPRLGGEQPQHF; CDR3nt: TGTGCCAGCAGTCCCCGCCTGGGTGGAGAACAGCCCCAGCATTTT
v_gene: TRBV5-1; d_gene: NA; abundance: NA; j_gene: TRBJ2-1; CDR3aa: CASSPDGAFRNEQFF; CDR3nt: TGCGCCAGCAGCCCGGACGGGGCATTTCGGAATGAGCAGTTCTTC
v_gene: TRBV20-1; d_gene: NA; abundance: many; j_gene: TRBJ1-1; CDR3aa: CSARLGVEAFF; CDR3nt: TGCAGTGCTAGACTGGGTGTCGAAGCTTTCTTT
v_gene: TRBV20-1; d_gene: NA; abundance: NA; j_gene: TRBJ2-7; CDR3aa: CSATLGLTYEQYF; CDR3nt: TGCAGTGCAACTTTAGGACTAACCTACGAGCAGTACTTC
v_gene: TRBV12-3/TRBV12-4; d_gene: TRBD1; abundance: few; j_gene: TRBJ1-4; CDR3aa: CASSLGTGYEKLFF; CDR3nt: TGTGCCAGCAGTTTGGGGACAGGATACGAAAAACTGTTTTTT
v_gene: TRBV10-2; d_gene: TRBD2; abundance: few; j_gene: TRBJ2-5; CDR3aa: CASTRLAGLQETQYF; CDR3nt: TGCGCCAGCACAAGACTAGCGGGACTCCAAGAGACCCAGTACTTC
v_gene: TRBV7-6; d_gene: NA; abundance: few; j_gene: TRBJ1-3; CDR3aa: CASGMGGETGNTIYF; CDR3nt: TGTGCCAGCGGCATGGGGGGAGAAACTGGAAACACCATATATTTT
v_gene: TRBV27; d_gene: NA; abundance: NA; j_gene: TRBJ1-6; CDR3aa: CASSVNPQGPKRNSPLHF; CDR3nt: TGTGCCAGCAGCGTCAACCCCCAGGGGCCAAAAAGGAATTCACCCCTCCACTTT